The present entry profiles one T cell receptor (beta chain) with its context. The data are from a study of cytomegalovirus exposure and HLA in healthy donors. Primers included in the PCR were 60 Vbeta and 13 Jbeta primers. Original handling: Per a later analysis, the number of unique TCR beta chains was about 80 million, of which some 9.9 million were shared. TCRdb keeps only in-frame clones here, not all; method: immunoSEQ multiplex PCR. Clone size and V and J calls were adopted from that table, with D and trimming inferred from the DNA. Here the sample spans 60,000 to 70,000 clones, roughly 80% being singletons. The length of the CDR3 is 15 residues. CDR1 LNHNV and CDR2 YYDKDF come from the germline V gene (reference sequence). The V end was cut by 0 bases, the J end by 4 bases, with 12 bases between.

The chain joins TRBV15 to TRBJ1-2, with D hard to call. This receptor was obtained from a woman aged 25-40 years in good health and CMV-seronegative. Source material: PBMCs. The CDR3 DNA reads as TGTGCCACCAGCAGAGATGCCTCCCGAGGCTATGGCTACACCTTC. Translated: CATSRDASRGYGYTF.